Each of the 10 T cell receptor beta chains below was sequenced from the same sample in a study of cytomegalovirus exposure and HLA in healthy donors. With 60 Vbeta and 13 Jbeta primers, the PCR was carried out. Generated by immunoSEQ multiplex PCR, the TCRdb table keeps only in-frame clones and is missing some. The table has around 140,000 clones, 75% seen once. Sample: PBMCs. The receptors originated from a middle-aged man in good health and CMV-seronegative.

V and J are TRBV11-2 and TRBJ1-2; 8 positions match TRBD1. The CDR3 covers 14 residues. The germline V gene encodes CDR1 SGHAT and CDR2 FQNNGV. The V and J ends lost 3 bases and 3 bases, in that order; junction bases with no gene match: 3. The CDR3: CASSFDRGDYGYTF. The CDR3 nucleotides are TGTGCCAGCAGCTTTGACAGGGGCGACTATGGCTACACCTTC.

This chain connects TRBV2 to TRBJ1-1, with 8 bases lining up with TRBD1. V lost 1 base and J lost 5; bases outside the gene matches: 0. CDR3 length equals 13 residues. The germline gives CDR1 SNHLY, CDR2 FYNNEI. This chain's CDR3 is CASSEDRGTEAFF. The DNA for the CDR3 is TGTGCCAGCAGTGAAGACAGGGGGACTGAAGCTTTCTTT.

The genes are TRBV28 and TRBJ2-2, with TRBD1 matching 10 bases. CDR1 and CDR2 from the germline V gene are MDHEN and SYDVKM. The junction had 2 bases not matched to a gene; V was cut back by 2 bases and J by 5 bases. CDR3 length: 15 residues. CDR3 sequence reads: CASSLDRGLTGELFF. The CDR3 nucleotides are TGTGCCAGCAGTTTAGACAGGGGGCTAACCGGGGAGCTGTTTTTT.

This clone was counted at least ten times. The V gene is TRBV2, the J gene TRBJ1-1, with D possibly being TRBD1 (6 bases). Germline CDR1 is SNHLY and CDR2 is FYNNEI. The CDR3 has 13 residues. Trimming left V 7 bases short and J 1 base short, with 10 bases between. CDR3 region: CASTADRNTEAFF. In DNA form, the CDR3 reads TGTGCCAGCACTGCGGACAGGAACACTGAAGCTTTCTTT.

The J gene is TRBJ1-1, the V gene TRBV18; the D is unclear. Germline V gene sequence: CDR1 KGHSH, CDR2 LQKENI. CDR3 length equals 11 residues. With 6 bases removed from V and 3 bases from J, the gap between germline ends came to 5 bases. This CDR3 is CASSPDTEAFF. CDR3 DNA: TGTGCCAGCTCCCCGGACACTGAAGCTTTCTTT.

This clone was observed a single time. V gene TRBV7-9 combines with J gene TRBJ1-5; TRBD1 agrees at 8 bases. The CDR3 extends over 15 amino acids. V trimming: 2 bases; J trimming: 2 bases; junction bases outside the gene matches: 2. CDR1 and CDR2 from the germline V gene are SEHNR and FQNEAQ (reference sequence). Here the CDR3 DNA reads TGTGCCAGCAGCTTACCGGGACAGGGCAATCAGCCCCAGCATTTT. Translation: CASSLPGQGNQPQHF.

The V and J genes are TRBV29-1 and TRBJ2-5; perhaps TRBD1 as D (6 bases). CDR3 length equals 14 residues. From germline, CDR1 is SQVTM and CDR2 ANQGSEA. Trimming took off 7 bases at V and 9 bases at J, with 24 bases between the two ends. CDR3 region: CSGRPGAGSVSQYF. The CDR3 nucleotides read TGCAGCGGCCGACCAGGGGCCGGGTCCGTTTCCCAGTACTTC.

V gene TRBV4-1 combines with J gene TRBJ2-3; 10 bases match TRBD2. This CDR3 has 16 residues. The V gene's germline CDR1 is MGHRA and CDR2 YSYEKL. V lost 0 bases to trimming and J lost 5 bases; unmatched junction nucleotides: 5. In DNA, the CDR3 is TGCGCCAGCAGCCAAGATGAGCGGGGGGGCATAGATACGCAGTATTTT. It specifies CASSQDERGGIDTQYF.

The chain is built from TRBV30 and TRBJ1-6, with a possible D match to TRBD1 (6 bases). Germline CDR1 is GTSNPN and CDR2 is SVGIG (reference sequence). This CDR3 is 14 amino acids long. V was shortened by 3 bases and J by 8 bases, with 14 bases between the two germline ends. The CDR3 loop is CAWRQQGFYSPLHF. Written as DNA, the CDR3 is TGTGCCTGGAGGCAGCAGGGGTTTTATTCACCCCTCCACTTT. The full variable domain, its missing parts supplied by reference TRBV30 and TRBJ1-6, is SQTIHQWPATLVQPVGSPLSLECTVEGTSNPNLYWYRQAAGRGLQLLFYSVGIGQISSEVPQNLSASRPQDRQFILSSKKLLLSDSGFYLCAWRQQGFYSPLHFGNGTRLTVT.

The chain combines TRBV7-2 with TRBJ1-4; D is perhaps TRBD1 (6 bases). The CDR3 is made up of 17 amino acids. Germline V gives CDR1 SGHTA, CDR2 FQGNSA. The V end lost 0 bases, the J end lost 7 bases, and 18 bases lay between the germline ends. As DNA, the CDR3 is TGTGCCAGCAGCTTAGCGCTGTGGACAGTCTTGGGTGAAAAACTGTTTTTT. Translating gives CASSLALWTVLGEKLFF. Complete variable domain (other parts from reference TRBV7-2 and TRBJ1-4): GAGVSQSPSNKVTEKGKDVELRCDPISGHTALYWYRQSLGQGLEFLIYFQGNSAPDKSGLPSDRFSAERTGGSVSTLTIQRTQQEDSAVYLCASSLALWTVLGEKLFFGSGTQLSVL.